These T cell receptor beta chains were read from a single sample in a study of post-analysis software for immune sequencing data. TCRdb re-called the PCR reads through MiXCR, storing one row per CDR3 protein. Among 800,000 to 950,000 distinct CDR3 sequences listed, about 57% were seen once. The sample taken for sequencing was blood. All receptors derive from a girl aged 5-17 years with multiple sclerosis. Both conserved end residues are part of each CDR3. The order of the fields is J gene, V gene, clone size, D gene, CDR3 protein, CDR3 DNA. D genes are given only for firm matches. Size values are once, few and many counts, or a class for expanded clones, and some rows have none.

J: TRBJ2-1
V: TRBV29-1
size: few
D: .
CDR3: CSVPGNDEQFF
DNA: TGCAGCGTTCCAGGGAATGATGAGCAGTTCTTC

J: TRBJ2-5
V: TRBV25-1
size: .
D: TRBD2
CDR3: CASSARLAGDQETQYF
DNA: TGTGCCAGCAGTGCCCGACTAGCGGGGGACCAAGAGACCCAGTACTTC

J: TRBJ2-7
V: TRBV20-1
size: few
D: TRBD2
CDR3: CSARLAGGTYEQYF
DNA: TGCAGTGCTAGATTGGCGGGAGGGACCTACGAGCAGTACTTC

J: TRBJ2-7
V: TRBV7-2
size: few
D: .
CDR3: CASSSDGTYEQYF
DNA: TGTGCCAGCAGCTCGGACGGTACCTACGAGCAGTACTTC

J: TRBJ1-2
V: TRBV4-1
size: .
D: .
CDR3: CASSQVAGWLDGYTF
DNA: TGCGCCAGCAGCCAAGTTGCAGGATGGCTGGATGGCTACACCTTC

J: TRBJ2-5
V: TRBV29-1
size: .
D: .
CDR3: CSVVANQETQYF
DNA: TGCAGCGTTGTCGCTAACCAAGAGACCCAGTACTTC

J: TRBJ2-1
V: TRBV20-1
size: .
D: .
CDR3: CSGEEDAELVSNNEQFF
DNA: TGCAGTGGCGAAGAGGACGCGGAGCTGGTATCCAACAATGAGCAGTTCTTC

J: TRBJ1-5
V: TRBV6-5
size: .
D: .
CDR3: CASSYVPRGWYVNQPQHF
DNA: TGTGCCAGCAGTTATGTTCCCAGGGGCTGGTATGTCAATCAGCCCCAGCATTTT

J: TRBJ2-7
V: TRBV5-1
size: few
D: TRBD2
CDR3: CASSSLTSGRDEQYF
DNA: TGCGCCAGCAGCTCCTTGACTAGCGGGAGAGACGAGCAGTACTTC

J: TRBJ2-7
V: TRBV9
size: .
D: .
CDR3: CASSVGGEGHRYEQYF
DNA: TGTGCCAGCAGCGTAGGAGGGGAAGGACACCGATACGAGCAGTACTTC

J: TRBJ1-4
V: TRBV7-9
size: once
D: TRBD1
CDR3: CASSLTGTDNEKLFF
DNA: TGTGCCAGCAGCTTAACCGGGACAGATAATGAAAAACTGTTTTTT

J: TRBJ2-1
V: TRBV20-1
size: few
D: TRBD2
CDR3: CSASRLAGSYNEQFF
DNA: TGCAGTGCTAGTAGACTAGCGGGAAGCTACAATGAGCAGTTCTTC

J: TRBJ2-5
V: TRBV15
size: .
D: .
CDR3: CATSRAPEVTQYF
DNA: TGTGCCACCAGCAGAGCCCCTGAAGTGACCCAGTACTTC

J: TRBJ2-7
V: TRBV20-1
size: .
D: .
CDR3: CSATYGYEQYF
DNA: TGCAGTGCTACTTATGGCTACGAGCAGTACTTC

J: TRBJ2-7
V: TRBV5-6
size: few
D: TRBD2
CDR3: CASSQAGLMYEQYF
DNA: TGTGCCAGCAGCCAAGCGGGATTGATGTACGAGCAGTACTTC

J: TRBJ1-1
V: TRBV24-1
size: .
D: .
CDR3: CATSDMGQHVKSEAFF
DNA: TGTGCCACCAGTGACATGGGACAACACGTCAAATCCGAAGCTTTCTTT

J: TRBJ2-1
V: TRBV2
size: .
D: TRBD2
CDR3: CASSDLAGAYNEQFF
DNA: TGTGCCAGCAGTGATTTAGCGGGAGCCTACAATGAGCAGTTCTTC